Below are 16 T cell receptor beta chains sequenced from a single sample in a study of cytomegalovirus exposure and HLA in healthy donors. Repertoires were generated with immunoSEQ multiplex PCR, while TCRdb's copy carries only in-frame clones and drops some. The sample has hundreds of thousands of clones, roughly 89% seen once; the top ten hold about 2.5%. Sequenced input: PBMCs. The receptor set was obtained from a man between 18 and 29 years old in good health and CMV-seronegative.

The rearrangement links TRBV14 to TRBJ1-2; D gene uncertain. The CDR3 is 10 residues long. The V end lost 11 bases, the J end lost 4 bases, and 8 bases lay between the germline ends. Germline CDR1 is SGHDN and CDR2 is FVKESK. Here the CDR3 reads CARRAYGYTF. CDR3 nucleotide sequence: TGTGCCCGGCGGGCCTATGGCTACACCTTC. The variable domain in full, completed from reference TRBV14 and TRBJ1-2, reads EAGVTQFPSHSVIEKGQTVTLRCDPISGHDNLYWYRRVMGKEIKFLLHFVKESKQDESGMPNNRFLAERTGGTYSTLKVQPAELEDSGVYFCARRAYGYTFGSGTRLTVV.

J is TRBJ2-7 and V is TRBV28; TRBD2 matches at 13 bases. This CDR3 has 15 residues. V was clipped by 6 bases and J by 6 bases; unmatched bases: 8. Germline loops: CDR1 MDHEN, CDR2 SYDVKM. As DNA, the CDR3 is TGTGCCAGCAGAGGGGGACTAGCGGGACTATCCGAGCAGTACTTC. Its protein product is CASRGGLAGLSEQYF.

CDR3 DNA: TGTGCCAGCAGTTTGGGACAGGGGGTTGACTATGGCTACACCTTC. This sequence encodes CASSLGQGVDYGYTF. The chain is built from TRBV28 and TRBJ1-2, with 11 bases identical to TRBD1. The CDR3 spans 15 residues. After removal of 3 bases from V and 3 bases from J, the junction contained 3 bases not matched to a gene. Germline V CDR1 and CDR2: MDHEN, SYDVKM.

The V gene is TRBV13, the J gene TRBJ1-6; TRBD1 matches at 7 bases. Germline trimming cut 5 bases from V and 0 bases from J; bases unmatched to any gene: 10. CDR3 length: 18 amino acids. Germline CDR1 is PRHDT and CDR2 is FYEKMQ (reference sequence). The CDR3 sequence: CASSHLATGLSYNSPLHF. CDR3 DNA: TGTGCCAGCAGCCATCTCGCGACAGGGCTCTCCTATAATTCACCCCTCCACTTT.

The chain employs TRBV19 and TRBJ2-3, with D tentatively TRBD1 (6 bases). Trimming cost V 6 bases and J 2 bases, with 12 bases left between them. CDR3 size: 14 residues. Looked up from germline, CDR1 is LNHDA and CDR2 is SQIVND (reference sequence). CDR3 sequence: CASSRTAYTDTQYF. CDR3 DNA: TGTGCCAGTAGCAGGACAGCCTACACAGATACGCAGTATTTT.

CDR3 sequence: CASSLVGGPSDTQYF. The CDR3 DNA is TGTGCCAGCAGCTTAGTGGGGGGGCCCTCAGATACGCAGTATTTT. The J gene is TRBJ2-3, the V gene TRBV7-6, with D perhaps TRBD2 (7 bases). Deletions cut 1 base from V and 4 bases from J, with 12 bases between. The germline CDR1 and CDR2 sequences are SGHVS and FNYEAQ. The CDR3 is 15 residues long.

This rearrangement joins TRBV6-1 to TRBJ2-7, with TRBD1 as a possible D gene (5 bases). Germline V gene sequence: CDR1 MNHNS, CDR2 SASEGT. The length of the CDR3 is 15 residues. Deletions cut 7 bases from V and 3 bases from J, with 19 bases between. For the CDR3, the DNA is TGTGCCAGCAAGAAAGTCAGGTCCAGGGACTACGAGCAGTACTTC. Residues: CASKKVRSRDYEQYF.

The chain has TRBV4-3 and TRBJ2-1; D might be TRBD2 (5 bases). V was trimmed by 0 bases and J by 5 bases, leaving 11 bases between them. CDR1 LGHNA and CDR2 YSLEER come from the germline V gene. The CDR3 length is 15 residues. CDR3 coding DNA: TGCGCCAGCAGCCAAGATCGAGCGGTTAACAATGAGCAGTTCTTC. Protein product: CASSQDRAVNNEQFF.

This rearrangement joins TRBV11-2 to TRBJ1-2; D perhaps matches TRBD1 (5 bases). Germline V gives CDR1 SGHAT, CDR2 FQNNGV. V lost 6 bases and J lost 4, with 12 bases in between. The CDR3 contains 13 residues. CDR3 residues: CASSPGWGYGYTF. The CDR3 DNA reads TGTGCCAGCAGTCCAGGGTGGGGCTATGGCTACACCTTC.

The chain links TRBV5-1 to TRBJ2-3; 11 positions match TRBD2. J lost 2 bases, V lost 4 bases, and 6 bases had no gene match. The CDR3 is 16 residues long. From germline, CDR1 is SGHRS and CDR2 YFSETQ. The CDR3 bases are TGCGCCAGCAGCCCGGGACTAGCGGAACCCACAGATACGCAGTATTTT. This gives the protein CASSPGLAEPTDTQYF.

The rearrangement links TRBV18 to TRBJ1-2; 10 positions match TRBD1. This CDR3 contains 18 residues. V shed 6 bases and J 2 bases; nucleotides not matched to a gene: 15. CDR1 is KGHSH and CDR2 is LQKENI in the germline V gene. This CDR3 is CASSTRGDRGQRNYGYTF. CDR3 coding DNA: TGTGCCAGCTCGACACGGGGGGACAGGGGACAAAGAAACTATGGCTACACCTTC.

The V and J genes are TRBV4-2 and TRBJ2-1; D possibly corresponds to TRBD2 (5 bases). Trimming removed 0 bases from V and 0 bases from J, with 12 bases in between. The CDR3 spans 17 residues. The V gene's germline CDR1 is LGHNA and CDR2 YNFKEQ. The DNA of the CDR3 is TGTGCCAGCAGCCAAGATCGGGGAGACGGCTCCTACAATGAGCAGTTCTTC. It yields the protein CASSQDRGDGSYNEQFF.

This clone turned up a few times. The rearrangement joins TRBV9 to TRBJ2-5, with D possibly matching TRBD2 (6 bases). The ends were cut back, 4 bases at V and 8 bases at J, with 9 bases in the middle. The CDR3 extends over 11 amino acids. The germline V gene has CDR1 SGDLS and CDR2 YYNGEE. This chain's CDR3 is CASSPGSTQYF. CDR3 coding DNA: TGTGCCAGCAGCCCCGGGAGTACCCAGTACTTC.

The gene calls are TRBV4-1 and TRBJ1-6, with 9 bases that match TRBD1. V gave up 1 base and J gave up 7 bases; unmatched junction bases: 2. From germline, CDR1 is MGHRA and CDR2 YSYEKL. The CDR3 is 15 amino acids. The CDR3 region is CASSQAGTGNSPLHF. CDR3 DNA sequence: TGCGCCAGCAGCCAAGCGGGGACAGGGAATTCACCCCTCCACTTT.

The chain uses TRBV2 and TRBJ2-7, with a tentative D call TRBD1 (6 bases). Trimming took 5 bases from V and 2 from J, leaving 10 bases between them. This CDR3 has 13 residues. The germline gives CDR1 SNHLY, CDR2 FYNNEI. CDR3 loop: CASSSTGAYEQYF. CDR3 DNA: TGTGCCAGCAGTTCGACAGGCGCCTACGAGCAGTACTTC.

The gene calls are TRBV2 and TRBJ2-1; TRBD1 matches at 9 bases. CDR1 and CDR2 (germline): SNHLY, FYNNEI. The CDR3 totals 17 residues. Unmatched junction bases numbered 14, after V lost 3 bases and J lost 8 bases. Here the CDR3 DNA reads TGTGCCAGCAGTGATGTCCTGGGACAGGGATTGGTGGATGAGCAGTTCTTC. Translating it yields CASSDVLGQGLVDEQFF.